This record looks at one T cell receptor (beta chain) sequence and its context. This clonotype has only a few counts. Its antigen remains unidentified. The record has no base qualities; no much larger clone is one base away. The library was built by means of 5' RACE. Sequenced using an Illumina MiSeq. TCRdb reworked the public reads: Q25 trimming with fastp, MiXCR clone assembly, productive beta chains retained. Every distinct CDR3 protein forms one entry, paired with its most common genes and DNA. This sample holds more than 85,000 distinct CDR3 sequences; approximately 16% were observed only once. The leading ten clones occupy 6.2% of the sample. The data stem from a study of T cells of healthy individuals (dated 2018 in TCRdb). The TCR comes from a human donor in good health.

The CDR3 protein: CAISEGTSGINTDTQYF. The DNA is TGTGCCATCAGTGAGGGGACTAGCGGGATCAACACAGATACGCAGTATTTT. The sequence is built from TRBV10-3 and TRBJ2-3; 13 central bases correspond to TRBD2. There are 17 amino acids in the CDR3, from cysteine to phenylalanine inclusive. Only the CDR3 region is kept as DNA, spanning 51 bases read in frame from base 1. The germline V gene specifies ENHRY as CDR1 and SYGVKD as CDR2. Compared with germline, V lacks 2 bases and J lacks 2 bases; bases without a gene match: 4.